Listed here are 31 T cell receptor beta chains from one sample, sequenced in a study of T cells in Graves' hyperthyroidism and ophthalmopathy. The source material, RNA transcripts, was used to amplify TCR beta CDR3 regions. In the first-round RT-PCR of the TCR CDR3, the HTBI primer set was used. TCRdb itself ran the multiplex PCR reads through MiXCR, one entry per CDR3 protein. The sample has fewer than 550,000 distinct CDR3 sequences, approximately 14% seen once. Sequencing was carried out using blood. The origin of the receptors is a woman under 30 with Graves' hyperthyroidism.

This clonotype was observed once. Compared with germline, one end of the junction differs, possibly owing to a read error. This chain links TRBV28 with TRBJ2-7, with TRBD1 matching over 9 bases. From germline, CDR1 is MDHEN and CDR2 SYDVKM. The CDR3 consists of 15 residues. The CDR3 sequence is CAISLGQGVFYEQYF. CDR3 bases: TGTGCCATCAGTTTGGGACAGGGAGTGTTCTACGAGCAGTACTTC.

V and J are TRBV19 and TRBJ2-1; 9 positions match TRBD2. CDR1 and CDR2 from the germline V gene are LNHDA and SQIVND (reference sequence). This CDR3 spans 16 amino acids. V was pared by 4 bases and J by 8 bases, with 12 bases of the junction left unmatched. The CDR3 DNA sequence: TGTGCCAGTAGTAACGGGGGGACTAGCTCTCGTCATGAGCAGTTCTTC. Translation: CASSNGGTSSRHEQFF. Based on the CDR3 plus reference TRBV19 and TRBJ2-1, the full variable domain is DGGITQSPKYLFRKEGQNVTLSCEQNLNHDAMYWYRQDPGQGLRLIYYSQIVNDFQKGDIAEGYSVSREKKESFPLTVTSAQKNPTAFYLCASSNGGTSSRHEQFFGPGTRLTVL.

This clonotype was recorded at least ten times. The genes are TRBV11-3 and TRBJ2-1; no definite D call. V shed 5 bases and J shed 9 bases, with 14 bases lying between them. This CDR3 spans 13 amino acids. The germline gives CDR1 SGHNT, CDR2 YENEEA. The CDR3 reads CASSPRADREQFF. The CDR3 DNA sequence: TGTGCCAGCAGCCCCCGGGCGGACCGTGAGCAGTTCTTC.

This clonotype was recorded at least ten times. V usage is TRBV7-8 and J usage is TRBJ2-3, with a tentative D call TRBD2 (5 bases). The germline V and J ends were trimmed by 1 base and 6 bases, with 11 bases remaining between them. Germline values: CDR1 SGHVS, CDR2 FQNEAQ. The CDR3 totals 14 residues. The chain's CDR3 is CASSLVRDGDTQYF. The CDR3 nucleotides are TGTGCCAGCAGCTTAGTACGGGATGGGGATACGCAGTATTTT.

Worth noting for this clonotype: This may be a read error, as it is one base from a much larger clone. This chain connects TRBV28 to TRBJ2-3; D remains unclear. Germline loops: CDR1 MDHEN, CDR2 SYDVKM. Trimming cost V 4 bases and J 5 bases, with 10 bases left between them. The CDR3 is 13 amino acids. CDR3 DNA sequence: TGTGCCAGCAGTTCGGCCTCCAAAGATACGCAGTATTTT. It specifies CASSSASKDTQYF.

Turning to this clonotype: Relative to the germline gene, one junction end is altered; a read error may explain this. The chain carries TRBV12-3 or TRBV12-4 and TRBJ2-7; D possibly uses TRBD1 or TRBD2 (6 bases each). CDR3 length equals 13 residues. The DNA for the CDR3 is TGTGCCAGCAGTTTGGCCGGGGGCTACGAGCCGTACTTC. Translated: CASSLAGGYEPYF.

This clonotype was detected ten times or more. J is TRBJ1-2 and V is TRBV11-2; 8 nucleotides agree with TRBD1. V trimming: 3 bases; J trimming: 7 bases; junction bases outside the gene matches: 4. CDR1 and CDR2 from the germline V gene are SGHAT and FQNNGV. The CDR3 length is 13 residues. CDR3 sequence (DNA): TGTGCCAGCAGCTTTAGACAGGGGATTGGCTACACCTTC. It is translated as CASSFRQGIGYTF.

This clonotype was recorded many times. This chain joins TRBV20-1 and TRBJ1-1; a possible D gene is TRBD1 (5 bases). V lost 2 bases and J lost 0, with 10 bases in between. This CDR3 has 14 amino acids. CDR1 and CDR2 from the germline V gene are DFQATT and SNEGSKA (reference sequence). CDR3 DNA: TGCAGTGCTAGATTTGACAGAGTGAACACTGAAGCTTTCTTT. It encodes CSARFDRVNTEAFF.

This chain connects TRBV7-8 to TRBJ2-2; possible D gene TRBD1, 5 bases. From germline, CDR1 is SGHVS and CDR2 FQNEAQ. The CDR3 has 18 residues. The V end lost 10 bases, the J end lost 0 bases, and 24 bases lay between the germline ends. The CDR3 nucleotides read TGTGCCACCTTCTCCTGGGGCCAAAAGACTTCGAACACCGGGGAGCTGTTTTTT. Encoded protein: CATFSWGQKTSNTGELFF.

This clonotype was counted a few times. This chain links TRBV29-1 with TRBJ2-5; possible D gene TRBD2, 6 bases. The CDR3 is 13 amino acids. V was cut by 6 bases and J by 7 bases, with 18 bases left in between. In germline, CDR1 is SQVTM, CDR2 ANQGSEA. The CDR3 bases are TGCAGCGTCATACGTGGAGGGCAGGGGACCCAGTACTTC. Protein: CSVIRGGQGTQYF.

This clonotype was recorded many times. This chain connects TRBV6-5 to TRBJ2-7; D unclear. With 0 bases removed from V and 4 bases from J, the gap between germline ends came to 16 bases. CDR1 is MNHEY and CDR2 is SVGAGI in the germline V gene. The CDR3 sequence is 16 residues long. The CDR3 DNA follows: TGTGCCAGCAGTTACTCGACCCCCCGGGTAGGGTACGAGCAGTACTTC. As protein: CASSYSTPRVGYEQYF.

This clonotype occurred a few times. J is TRBJ2-6 and V is TRBV18, with a possible D match to TRBD1 (6 bases). Germline CDR1 reads KGHSH; CDR2 reads LQKENI. Trimming cost V 7 bases and J 0 bases, with 19 bases left between them. The length of the CDR3 is 18 residues. The CDR3 loop reads CASLQDRPLHSGANVLTF. The DNA for the CDR3 is TGTGCCAGCTTACAGGACAGACCCCTCCACTCTGGGGCCAACGTCCTGACTTTC.

V and J are TRBV20-1 and TRBJ1-4; the D is unclear. Trimming took 3 bases from V and 8 from J, leaving 13 bases between them. CDR3 length: 13 residues. Germline CDR1 reads DFQATT; CDR2 reads SNEGSKA (reference sequence). CDR3 DNA: TGCAGTGCTAGTTGGCCATTTAGGGAAAAACTGTTTTTT. It translates to CSASWPFREKLFF.

This clonotype has a count of ten or more. The rearrangement links TRBV27 to TRBJ2-1, with D uncertain. This CDR3 is 18 amino acids long. V was pared by 8 bases and J by 6 bases, with 29 bases between. From germline, CDR1 is MNHEY and CDR2 SMNVEV (reference sequence). This chain's CDR3 is CASQPEGIRANPINEQFF. CDR3 nucleotide sequence: TGTGCCAGCCAACCCGAAGGTATTCGAGCTAACCCCATCAATGAGCAGTTCTTC.

At least ten counts were recorded for this clonotype. The chain has TRBV5-1 and TRBJ2-2, with TRBD2 matching over 8 bases. The CDR3 loop spans 18 amino acids. Losses at the gene ends were 0 bases for V and 0 bases for J; bases not matched to a gene: 7. CDR1 SGHRS and CDR2 YFSETQ come from the germline V gene. The CDR3 here is CASSLAHTSGANTGELFF. The CDR3 bases are TGCGCCAGCAGCTTGGCCCATACTAGCGGTGCGAACACCGGGGAGCTGTTTTTT.

This clonotype showed up many times. The chain employs TRBV28 and TRBJ1-2; D remains unclear. With 6 bases removed from V and 4 bases from J, the gap between germline ends came to 12 bases. Per the germline V gene, CDR1 is MDHEN and CDR2 is SYDVKM. This CDR3 is built from 13 residues. This chain's CDR3 is CASRPDPGYGYTF. CDR3 nucleotides: TGTGCCAGCAGGCCGGACCCGGGCTATGGCTACACCTTC.

The chain recombines TRBV20-1 with TRBJ2-3, with 13 bases identical to TRBD2. With 6 bases clipped from V and 1 base from J, the junction kept 7 bases outside the gene matches. The length of the CDR3 is 16 residues. CDR1 and CDR2 from the germline V gene are DFQATT and SNEGSKA (reference sequence). The CDR3 DNA follows: TGCAGTGCGCCTGAACTAGCGGGAGGGGGCACAGATACGCAGTATTTT. Amino acid sequence: CSAPELAGGGTDTQYF.

A word on this clonotype: The junction departs from germline at one end; a sequencing error may be responsible. V usage is TRBV19 and J usage is TRBJ2-2, with 8 bases lining up with TRBD2. From germline, CDR1 is LNHDA and CDR2 SQIVND (reference sequence). The length of the CDR3 is 14 residues. CDR3 nucleotide sequence: TGTGCCAGTAGCTCAGTCGGGGGGGACGGGGAGCTGGTTTTT. This encodes CASSSVGGDGELVF.

In this sample, this clonotype turned up many times. The V call is TRBV19, the J call TRBJ2-1; 10 bases fit TRBD2. V shed 6 bases, J shed 7 bases, and the junction held 21 bases outside the gene matches. CDR3 length: 19 residues. Looked up from germline, CDR1 is LNHDA and CDR2 is SQIVND (reference sequence). The CDR3 is CASRARGVAGGSAGNEQFF. The CDR3 DNA is TGTGCCAGTAGGGCGAGGGGCGTAGCGGGAGGTTCCGCGGGGAATGAGCAGTTCTTC.

The sample holds a few counts of this clonotype. The chain couples TRBV20-1 to TRBJ2-3, with D perhaps being TRBD1 or TRBD2 (5 bases each). Germline V gives CDR1 DFQATT, CDR2 SNEGSKA (reference sequence). The CDR3 runs 19 residues. V gave up 5 bases and J gave up 2 bases, with 29 bases separating them. In DNA form, the CDR3 reads TGCAGTGCTCAAAGTCTGGGGGAGAAACCCACCGAGATCACAGATACGCAGTATTTT. It specifies CSAQSLGEKPTEITDTQYF.

Regarding this clonotype: This may arise from a read error, as a much more abundant clone is one base away. The chain joins TRBV20-1 to TRBJ1-1; D is perhaps TRBD1 (5 bases). From germline, CDR1 is DFQATT and CDR2 SNEGSKA (reference sequence). V was clipped by 1 base and J by 3 bases, with 12 bases between them. This CDR3 is 14 amino acids long. Written as DNA, the CDR3 is TGCAGTGCTAGAGCGCACGGGGGGTACACTGAAGCTTTCTTT. This translates into CSARAHGGYTEAFF.

This sequence joins TRBV14 and TRBJ1-4; D is unresolved. V was trimmed by 0 bases and J by 8 bases, leaving 13 bases between them. In germline, CDR1 is SGHDN, CDR2 FVKESK. The CDR3 has 15 amino acids. The chain's CDR3 is CASSQDLGSGEKLFF. For the CDR3, the DNA is TGTGCCAGCAGCCAAGATTTGGGGTCCGGAGAAAAACTGTTTTTT. The variable domain in full, with the rest retrieved from reference TRBV14 and TRBJ1-4, is EAGVTQFPSHSVIEKGQTVTLRCDPISGHDNLYWYRRVMGKEIKFLLHFVKESKQDESGMPNNRFLAERTGGTYSTLKVQPAELEDSGVYFCASSQDLGSGEKLFFGSGTQLSVL.

Ten or more counts support this clonotype. The chain carries TRBV2 and TRBJ1-2, with a weak D call TRBD1 (5 bases). CDR1 is SNHLY and CDR2 is FYNNEI in the germline V gene. Trimming took off 8 bases at V and 2 bases at J, with 9 bases between the two ends. The CDR3 length is 12 residues. The CDR3 DNA reads TGTGCCAGCCCGACAGCCAACTATGGCTACACCTTC. Its protein product is CASPTANYGYTF.

This clonotype was seen only a few times. The V and J genes are TRBV5-1 and TRBJ2-2, with D unresolved. The CDR3 has 14 amino acids. The V end lost 5 bases, the J end lost 0 bases, and 8 bases lay between the germline ends. Looked up from germline, CDR1 is SGHRS and CDR2 is YFSETQ. Here the CDR3 reads CASRGIANTGELFF. The CDR3 nucleotides are TGCGCCAGCAGGGGGATAGCGAACACCGGGGAGCTGTTTTTT.

The J gene is TRBJ1-5, the V gene TRBV7-9, with no clear D. Trimming left V 5 bases short and J 2 bases short, with 16 bases between. The CDR3 consists of 16 residues. Germline V gene data show CDR1 as SEHNR and CDR2 as FQNEAQ (reference sequence). In nucleotides, the CDR3 is TGTGCCAGCAGCCCTCGACCTAACCTCGGCAATCAGCCCCAGCATTTT. It specifies CASSPRPNLGNQPQHF.

This clonotype was observed a handful of times. The J gene is TRBJ2-5, the V gene TRBV6-1; 8 bases map to TRBD2. Germline lookup yields CDR1 MNHNS and CDR2 SASEGT. There are 11 residues in the CDR3. After removal of 10 bases from V and 5 bases from J, the junction contained 3 bases not matched to a gene. The CDR3 is CANPGGETQYF. CDR3 DNA sequence: TGTGCCAACCCGGGAGGGGAGACCCAGTACTTC.

The sample holds a few counts of this clonotype. The genes are TRBV4-1 and TRBJ2-5; no clear D gene. In germline, CDR1 is MGHRA, CDR2 YSYEKL. The ends were cut back, 1 base at V and 5 bases at J, with 11 bases in the middle. CDR3 length: 14 amino acids. The CDR3 coding sequence is TGCGCCAGCAGCCAAGTACCGTATCGGGAGACCCAGTACTTC. Protein: CASSQVPYRETQYF.

This clonotype was recorded at least ten times. This chain joins TRBV7-2 and TRBJ2-7; 7 bases agree with TRBD1. In germline, CDR1 is SGHTA, CDR2 FQGNSA. Unmatched junction bases numbered 12, after V lost 5 bases and J lost 2 bases. This CDR3 spans 16 amino acids. The CDR3, as DNA: TGTGCCAGCAGCCCCGTCCGGACAGGCCCCACCTACGAGCAGTACTTC. Translating it yields CASSPVRTGPTYEQYF.

As for this clonotype: A much larger clone is a single base away; this may be a read error. This chain joins TRBV13 and TRBJ2-1, with a tentative D call TRBD1 (6 bases). Germline CDR1 reads PRHDT; CDR2 reads FYEKMQ (reference sequence). The CDR3 length is 20 residues. Trimming cost V 5 bases and J 6 bases, with 32 bases left between them. CDR3 sequence (DNA): TGTGCCAGCAGCCAATTCAGGGGTATCCCCCACCATGCGGACCCCAATGAGCAGTTCTTC. Translation: CASSQFRGIPHHADPNEQFF.

This clonotype was recorded at least ten times. The chain couples TRBV12-3 or TRBV12-4 to TRBJ2-1; a possible D gene is TRBD2 (6 bases). The CDR3 spans 13 residues. Trimming removed 6 bases from V and 9 bases from J, with 15 bases in between. The CDR3 sequence is CASSLGLLSEQFF. The CDR3 DNA follows: TGTGCCAGCAGCTTGGGACTGCTCAGTGAGCAGTTCTTC.

This clonotype was picked up many times. The chain uses TRBV28 and TRBJ2-7; D unresolved. CDR3 length: 13 residues. Germline V lookup: CDR1 MDHEN, CDR2 SYDVKM. The germline V and J ends were trimmed by 2 bases and 2 bases, with 7 bases remaining between them. The CDR3 region is CASSLMRTYEQYF. Here the CDR3 DNA reads TGTGCCAGCAGTTTAATGCGGACCTACGAGCAGTACTTC.